This TCR beta chain was documented in a study of cytomegalovirus exposure and HLA in healthy donors. Findings and limits, study-wide: Most TCR sequences showed up rarely, but some public TCRs showed up in many donors. Investigators reported under 200 TCR beta chains as tied to cytomegalovirus. Later on, a genetic analysis was performed. It linked a missense variant in DCLRE1C with V- and J-gene trimming of TCR beta.

Trimming removed 7 bases at V and 2 bases at J, with 15 bases between. CDR3 size: 15 residues. Germline CDR1 reads MNHEY; CDR2 reads SMNVEV (reference sequence). In regard to this clone: Its specificity is unknown.

The PCR used 60 Vbeta and 13 Jbeta primers. Measured with immunoSEQ multiplex PCR; TCRdb has only the in-frame clones, and not every one. The table lists some 72,000 clones. The sequence came from a man in his forties in good health and CMV-seronegative. The specimen was PBMCs. This chain connects TRBV27 to TRBJ2-1, with D possibly being TRBD2 (6 bases). CDR3 region: CASTSFAGTYNEQFF. In DNA form, the CDR3 reads TGTGCCAGCACGTCTTTCGCGGGAACCTACAATGAGCAGTTCTTC.